This T cell receptor (beta chain) was identified in a study of regulatory T cells in long-lasting Graves disease. Time point noted: persistent/refractory GD, antithyroid drugs over 5 years with positive TRAb. PBMC RNA was the source of the TCR library. This CDR3 comprises 15 residues. Per the germline V gene, CDR1 is MNHNS and CDR2 is SASEGT. V shed 6 bases and J 4 bases; nucleotides not matched to a gene: 8. To make TCR beta libraries, researchers used iRepertoire HTBI primers and Arm-PCR of CDR3 regions. TCRdb independently ran MiXCR on the multiplex PCR reads; one entry per CDR3 protein. The sample includes around 510,000 distinct CDR3 sequences, less than 25% seen only once; the top ten take over 7.5%. Study outcomes and limitations: Persistent patients had a count of shared public clonotypes (2,741) that exceeded that of new patients (approximately 920). Persistent Graves' patients showed less TCR diversity than newly diagnosed ones.

As concerns this clonotype: The antigen is not known. A much bigger clone sits one base away, suggesting this may be a read error.

This specimen consisted of peripheral blood mononuclear cells (PBMCs), obtained when the disease was refractory, from a patient treated with antithyroid drugs. V and J are TRBV6-1 and TRBJ2-7; 11 nucleotides agree with TRBD1. The receptor comes from a female donor with Graves disease. The CDR3 reads CASSAPGTGGYEQYF. DNA of the CDR3: TGTGCCAGCAGCGCCCCCGGGACAGGGGGTTACGAGCAGTACTTC.